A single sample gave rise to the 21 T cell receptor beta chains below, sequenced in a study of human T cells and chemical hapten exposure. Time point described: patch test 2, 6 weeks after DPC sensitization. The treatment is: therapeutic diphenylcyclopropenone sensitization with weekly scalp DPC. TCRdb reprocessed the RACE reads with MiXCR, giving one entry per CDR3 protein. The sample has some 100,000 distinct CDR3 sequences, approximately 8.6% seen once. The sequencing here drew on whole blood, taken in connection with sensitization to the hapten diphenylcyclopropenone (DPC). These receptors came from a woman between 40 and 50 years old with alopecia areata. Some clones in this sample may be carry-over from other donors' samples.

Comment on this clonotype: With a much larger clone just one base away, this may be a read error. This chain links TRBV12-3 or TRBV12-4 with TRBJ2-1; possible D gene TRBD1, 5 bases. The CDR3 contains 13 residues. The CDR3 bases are TGTGCCAGAAGTTCAAACGTAGGGGATGAGCAGTTCTTC. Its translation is CARSSNVGDEQFF.

The CDR3 DNA sequence: TGTGCCAGCAGTTTAGAGCAGGGGTATGGCTACACCTTC. Encoded protein: CASSLEQGYGYTF. The genes are TRBV12-3 or TRBV12-4 and TRBJ1-2; the D gene is possibly TRBD1 (6 bases). The V and J ends lost 1 base and 5 bases respectively, with 8 bases between them. The CDR3 has 13 amino acids.

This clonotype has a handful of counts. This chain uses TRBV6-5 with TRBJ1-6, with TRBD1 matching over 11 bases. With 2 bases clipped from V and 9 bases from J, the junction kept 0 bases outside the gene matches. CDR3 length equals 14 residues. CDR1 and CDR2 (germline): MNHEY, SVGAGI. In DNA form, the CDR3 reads TGTGCCAGCAGTTACGGGACAGGGGGTTCACCCCTCCACTTT. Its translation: CASSYGTGGSPLHF.

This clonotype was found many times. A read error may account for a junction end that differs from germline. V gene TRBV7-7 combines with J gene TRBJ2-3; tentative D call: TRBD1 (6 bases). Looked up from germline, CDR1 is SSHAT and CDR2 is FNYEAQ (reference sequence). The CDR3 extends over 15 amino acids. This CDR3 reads CASSLSSGGTDTQYF. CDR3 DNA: TGTGCTAGCAGCTTGTCTTCAGGGGGCACAGATACGCAGTATTTT. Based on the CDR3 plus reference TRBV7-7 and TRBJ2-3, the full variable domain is GAGVSQSPRYKVTKRGQDVTLRCDPISSHATLYWYQQALGQGPEFLTYFNYEAQPDKSGLPSDRFSAERPEGSISTLTIQRTEQRDSAMYRCASSLSSGGTDTQYFGPGTRLTVL.

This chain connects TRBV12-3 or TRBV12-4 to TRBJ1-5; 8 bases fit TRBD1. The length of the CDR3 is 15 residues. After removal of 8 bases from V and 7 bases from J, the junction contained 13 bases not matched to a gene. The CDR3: CASLGEGTGGQPQHF. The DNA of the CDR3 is TGTGCCAGCCTTGGGGAAGGGACAGGCGGCCAGCCCCAGCATTTT.

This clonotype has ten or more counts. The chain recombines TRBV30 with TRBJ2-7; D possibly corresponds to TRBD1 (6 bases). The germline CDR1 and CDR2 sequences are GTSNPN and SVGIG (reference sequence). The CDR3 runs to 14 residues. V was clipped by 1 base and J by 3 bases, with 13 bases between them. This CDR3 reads CAWSGTTGFYEQYF. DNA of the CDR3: TGTGCCTGGAGTGGGACCACAGGGTTCTACGAGCAGTACTTC. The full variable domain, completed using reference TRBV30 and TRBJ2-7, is SQTIHQWPATLVQPVGSPLSLECTVEGTSNPNLYWYRQAAGRGLQLLFYSVGIGQISSEVPQNLSASRPQDRQFILSSKKLLLSDSGFYLCAWSGTTGFYEQYFGPGTRLTVT.

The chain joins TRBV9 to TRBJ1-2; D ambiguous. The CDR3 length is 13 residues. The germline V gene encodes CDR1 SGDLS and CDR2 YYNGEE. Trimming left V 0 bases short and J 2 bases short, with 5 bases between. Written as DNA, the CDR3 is TGTGCCAGCAGCGTAGGCGGGAACTATGGCTACACCTTC. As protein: CASSVGGNYGYTF.

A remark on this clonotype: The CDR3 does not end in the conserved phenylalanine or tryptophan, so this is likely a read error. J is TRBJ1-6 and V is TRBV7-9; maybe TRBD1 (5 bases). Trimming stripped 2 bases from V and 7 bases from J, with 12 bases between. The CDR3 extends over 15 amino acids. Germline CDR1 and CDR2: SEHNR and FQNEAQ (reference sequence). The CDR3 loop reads CASSLMAGSNSPLHL. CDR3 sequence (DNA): TGTGCCAGCAGCTTAATGGCAGGGTCCAATTCACCCCTCCACCTT.

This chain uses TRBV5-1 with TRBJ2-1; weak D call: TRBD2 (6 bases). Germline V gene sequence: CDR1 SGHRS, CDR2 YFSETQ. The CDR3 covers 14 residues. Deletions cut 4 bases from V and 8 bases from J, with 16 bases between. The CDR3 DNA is TGCGCCAGCAGCACGGGACTTCCTACGCATGAGCAGTTCTTC. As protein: CASSTGLPTHEQFF.

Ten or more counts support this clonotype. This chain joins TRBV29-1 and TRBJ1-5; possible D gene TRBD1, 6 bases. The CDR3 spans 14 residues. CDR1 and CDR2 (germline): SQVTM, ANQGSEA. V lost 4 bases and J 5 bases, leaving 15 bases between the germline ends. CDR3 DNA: TGCAGCGTTGCGGTCTCGGCAGGGGATCAGCCCCAGCATTTT. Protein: CSVAVSAGDQPQHF.

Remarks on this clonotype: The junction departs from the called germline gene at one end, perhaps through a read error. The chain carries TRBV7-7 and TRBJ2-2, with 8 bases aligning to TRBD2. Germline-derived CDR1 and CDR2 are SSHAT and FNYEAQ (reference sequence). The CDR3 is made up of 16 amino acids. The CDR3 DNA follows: TGTGCTAGCAGTTTATCTCTAGCGGGTTTAGCCGGGGAGCTGTTTTTT. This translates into CASSLSLAGLAGELFF.

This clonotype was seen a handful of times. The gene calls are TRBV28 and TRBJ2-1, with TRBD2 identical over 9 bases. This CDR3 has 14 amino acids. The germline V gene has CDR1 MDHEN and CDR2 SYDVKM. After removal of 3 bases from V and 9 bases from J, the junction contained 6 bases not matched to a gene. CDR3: CASSLPSGTPEQFF. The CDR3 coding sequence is TGTGCCAGCAGTTTGCCTAGCGGGACGCCTGAGCAGTTCTTC.

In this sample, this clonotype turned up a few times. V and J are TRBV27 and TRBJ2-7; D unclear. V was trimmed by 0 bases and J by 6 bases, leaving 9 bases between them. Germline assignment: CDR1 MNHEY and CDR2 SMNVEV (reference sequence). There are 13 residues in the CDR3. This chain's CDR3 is CASSLSFRAEQYF. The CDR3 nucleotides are TGTGCCAGCAGTTTATCGTTCCGGGCCGAGCAGTACTTC.

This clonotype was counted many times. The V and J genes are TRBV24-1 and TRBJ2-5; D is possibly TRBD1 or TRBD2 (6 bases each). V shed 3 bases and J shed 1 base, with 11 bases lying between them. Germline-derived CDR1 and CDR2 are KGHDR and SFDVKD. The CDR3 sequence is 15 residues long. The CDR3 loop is CATSDMRDIQETQYF. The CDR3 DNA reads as TGTGCCACCAGTGATATGCGGGACATCCAAGAGACCCAGTACTTC.

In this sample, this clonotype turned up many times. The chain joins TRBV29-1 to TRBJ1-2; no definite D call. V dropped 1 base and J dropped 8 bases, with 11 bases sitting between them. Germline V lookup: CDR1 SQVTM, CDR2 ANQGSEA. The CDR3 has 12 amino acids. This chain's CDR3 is CSVEAQVEGYTF. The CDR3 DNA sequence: TGCAGCGTTGAAGCGCAGGTTGAGGGCTACACCTTC.

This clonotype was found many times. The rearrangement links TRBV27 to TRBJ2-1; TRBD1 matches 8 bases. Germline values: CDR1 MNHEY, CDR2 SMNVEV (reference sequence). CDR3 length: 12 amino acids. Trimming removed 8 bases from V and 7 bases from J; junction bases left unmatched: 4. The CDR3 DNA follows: TGTGCCAGCCAGGGGGCAGGTAATGAGCAGTTCTTC. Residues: CASQGAGNEQFF.

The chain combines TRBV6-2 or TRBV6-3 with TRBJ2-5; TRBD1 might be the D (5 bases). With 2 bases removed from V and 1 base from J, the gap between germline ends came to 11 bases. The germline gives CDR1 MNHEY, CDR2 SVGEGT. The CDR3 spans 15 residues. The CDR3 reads CASSYPRDSQETQYF. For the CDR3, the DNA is TGTGCCAGCAGTTACCCTCGCGACAGCCAAGAGACCCAGTACTTC.

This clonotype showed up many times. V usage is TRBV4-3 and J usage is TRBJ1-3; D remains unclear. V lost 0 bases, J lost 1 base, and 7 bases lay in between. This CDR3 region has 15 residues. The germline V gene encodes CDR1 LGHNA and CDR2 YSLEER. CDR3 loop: CASSQDWVSGNTIYF. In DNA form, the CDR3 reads TGCGCCAGCAGCCAAGATTGGGTGTCTGGAAACACCATATATTTT.

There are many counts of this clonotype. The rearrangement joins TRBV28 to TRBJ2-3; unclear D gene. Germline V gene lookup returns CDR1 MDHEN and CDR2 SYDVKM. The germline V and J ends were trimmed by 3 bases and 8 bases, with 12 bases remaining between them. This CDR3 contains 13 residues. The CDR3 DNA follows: TGTGCCAGCAGTTTTCGCATGTTGCCTACGCAGTATTTT. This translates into CASSFRMLPTQYF.

For the CDR3, the DNA is TGCAGTGCCCGGACAGGGGGCGGCACAGATACGCAGTATTTT. It translates to CSARTGGGTDTQYF. The chain is built from TRBV20-1 and TRBJ2-3; 11 bases agree with TRBD1. CDR3 length: 14 residues. J lost 1 base, V lost 6 bases, and 3 bases had no gene match. Germline CDR1 is DFQATT and CDR2 is SNEGSKA (reference sequence).

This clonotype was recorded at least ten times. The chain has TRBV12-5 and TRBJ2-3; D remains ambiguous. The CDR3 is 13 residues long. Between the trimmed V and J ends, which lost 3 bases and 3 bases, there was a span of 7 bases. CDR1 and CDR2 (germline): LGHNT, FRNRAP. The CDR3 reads CASGLKATDTQYF. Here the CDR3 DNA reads TGTGCTAGTGGTTTAAAGGCGACAGATACGCAGTATTTT.